This record covers a single T cell receptor (beta chain). The sample comes from a study of OX40 agonist ivuxolimab in advanced cancers. Repertoires were generated with immunoSEQ multiplex PCR, while TCRdb's copy carries only in-frame clones and drops some. The sample lists about 77,000 clones, about 85% occurring once. The clonotype originates from an adult with an advanced solid tumor such as melanoma, head and neck, liver or kidney cancer. Material: CD4+ or CD8+ T cells sorted from blood, obtained in a trial of the OX40 agonist ivuxolimab.

The DNA of the CDR3 is TGTGCCAGGGTCCCCCAATTCGATTTAGGGTTCTATGGCTACACCTTC. Translation gives CARVPQFDLGFYGYTF. The chain uses TRBV19 and TRBJ1-2; D is uncertain. The CDR3 is made up of 16 amino acids. From germline, CDR1 is LNHDA and CDR2 SQIVND (reference sequence). Trimming took 9 bases from V and 4 from J, leaving 24 bases between them. Variable domain in full (rest from reference TRBV19 and TRBJ1-2): DGGITQSPKYLFRKEGQNVTLSCEQNLNHDAMYWYRQDPGQGLRLIYYSQIVNDFQKGDIAEGYSVSREKKESFPLTVTSAQKNPTAFYLCARVPQFDLGFYGYTFGSGTRLTVV.